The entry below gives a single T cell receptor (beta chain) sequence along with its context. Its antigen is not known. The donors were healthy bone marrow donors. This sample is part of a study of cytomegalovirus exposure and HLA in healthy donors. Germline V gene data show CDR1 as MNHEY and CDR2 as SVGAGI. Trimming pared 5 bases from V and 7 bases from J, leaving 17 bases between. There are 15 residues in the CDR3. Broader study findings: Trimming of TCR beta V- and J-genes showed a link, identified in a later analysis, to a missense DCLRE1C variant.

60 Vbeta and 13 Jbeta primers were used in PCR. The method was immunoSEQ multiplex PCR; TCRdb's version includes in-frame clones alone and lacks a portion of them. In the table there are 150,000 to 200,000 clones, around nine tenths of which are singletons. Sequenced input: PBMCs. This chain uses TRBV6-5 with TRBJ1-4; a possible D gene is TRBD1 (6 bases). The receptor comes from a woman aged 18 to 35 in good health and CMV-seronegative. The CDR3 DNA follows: TGTGCCAGCAGTCACGGTGGTGTAGGGGGTGAAAAACTGTTTTTT. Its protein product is CASSHGGVGGEKLFF.